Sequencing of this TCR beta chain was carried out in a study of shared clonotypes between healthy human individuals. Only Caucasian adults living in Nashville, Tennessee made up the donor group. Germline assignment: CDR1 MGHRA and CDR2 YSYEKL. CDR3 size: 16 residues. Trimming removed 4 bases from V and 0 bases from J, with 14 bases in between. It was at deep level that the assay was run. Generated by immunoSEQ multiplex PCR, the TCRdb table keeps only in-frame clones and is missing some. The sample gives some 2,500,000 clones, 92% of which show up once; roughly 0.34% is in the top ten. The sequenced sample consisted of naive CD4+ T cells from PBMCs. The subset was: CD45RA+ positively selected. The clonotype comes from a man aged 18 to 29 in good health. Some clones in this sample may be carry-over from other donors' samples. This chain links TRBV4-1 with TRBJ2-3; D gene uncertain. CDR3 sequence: CASSRPPVPSTDTQYF. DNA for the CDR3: TGCGCCAGCAGCCGGCCACCCGTACCTAGCACAGATACGCAGTATTTT.